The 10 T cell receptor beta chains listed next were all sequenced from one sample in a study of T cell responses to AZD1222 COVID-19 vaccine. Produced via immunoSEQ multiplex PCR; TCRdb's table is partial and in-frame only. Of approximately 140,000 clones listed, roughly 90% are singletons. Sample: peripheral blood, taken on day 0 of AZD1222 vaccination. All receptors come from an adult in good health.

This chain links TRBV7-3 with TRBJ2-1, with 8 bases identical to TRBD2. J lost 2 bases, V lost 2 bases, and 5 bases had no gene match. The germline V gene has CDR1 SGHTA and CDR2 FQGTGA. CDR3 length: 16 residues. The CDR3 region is CASSLSRAGAYNEQFF. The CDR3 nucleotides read TGTGCCAGCAGCTTATCCCGAGCGGGAGCCTACAATGAGCAGTTCTTC.

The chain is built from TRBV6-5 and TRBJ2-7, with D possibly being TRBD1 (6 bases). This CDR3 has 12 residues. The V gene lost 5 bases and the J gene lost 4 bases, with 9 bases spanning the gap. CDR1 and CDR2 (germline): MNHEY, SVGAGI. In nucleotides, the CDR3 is TGTGCCAGCAGTCAAAGGGGGTACGAGCAGTACTTC. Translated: CASSQRGYEQYF.

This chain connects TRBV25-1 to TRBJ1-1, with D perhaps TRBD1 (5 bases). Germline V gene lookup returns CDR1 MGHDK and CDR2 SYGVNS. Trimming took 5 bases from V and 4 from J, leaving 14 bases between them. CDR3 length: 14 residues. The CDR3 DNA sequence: TGTGCCAGCAGTCTGTTAGACGGGGCCACTGAAGCTTTCTTT. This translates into CASSLLDGATEAFF.

The CDR3 spells CATQLFPPYEQYF. In DNA, the CDR3 is TGCGCCACCCAGTTGTTCCCACCTTACGAGCAGTACTTC. This sequence joins TRBV23-1 and TRBJ2-7; the D is unclear. TRBV23-1 is identified as an open reading frame with a role that is uncertain. V shed 10 bases and J shed 4 bases, with 17 bases lying between them. There are 13 residues in the CDR3.

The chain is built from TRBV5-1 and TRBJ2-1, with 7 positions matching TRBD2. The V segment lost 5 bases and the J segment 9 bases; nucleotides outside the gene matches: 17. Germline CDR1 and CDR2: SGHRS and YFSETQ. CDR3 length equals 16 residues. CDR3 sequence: CASSQGLGEGFREQFF. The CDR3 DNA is TGCGCCAGCAGTCAAGGTCTGGGGGAGGGCTTCCGTGAGCAGTTCTTC.

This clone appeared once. The CDR3 spells CSVRTGTKTQYF. CDR3 bases: TGCAGCGTACGGACAGGGACGAAGACCCAGTACTTC. This chain uses TRBV29-1 with TRBJ2-5; 8 nucleotides agree with TRBD1. Unmatched junction bases numbered 6, after V lost 6 bases and J lost 6 bases. The germline V gene encodes CDR1 SQVTM and CDR2 ANQGSEA. This CDR3 region has 12 residues.

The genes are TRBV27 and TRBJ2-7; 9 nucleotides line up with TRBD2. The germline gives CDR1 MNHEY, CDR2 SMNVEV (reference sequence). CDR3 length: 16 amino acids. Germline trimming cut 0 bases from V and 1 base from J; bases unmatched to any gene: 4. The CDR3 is CASSLSSSGISYEQYF. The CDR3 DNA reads TGTGCCAGCAGTTTATCGTCTAGCGGGATATCCTACGAGCAGTACTTC.

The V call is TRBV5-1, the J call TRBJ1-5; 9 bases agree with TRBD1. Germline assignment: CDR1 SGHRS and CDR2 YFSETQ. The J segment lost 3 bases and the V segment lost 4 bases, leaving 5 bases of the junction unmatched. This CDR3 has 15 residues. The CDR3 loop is CASSAGQGPNQPQHF. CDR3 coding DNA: TGCGCCAGCAGCGCCGGACAGGGGCCCAATCAGCCCCAGCATTTT.

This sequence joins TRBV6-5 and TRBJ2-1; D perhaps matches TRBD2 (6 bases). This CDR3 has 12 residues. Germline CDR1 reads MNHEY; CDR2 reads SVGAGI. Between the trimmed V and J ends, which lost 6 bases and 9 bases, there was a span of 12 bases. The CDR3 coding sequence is TGTGCCAGCAGGGGCGTAGCGGTTGAGCAGTTCTTC. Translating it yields CASRGVAVEQFF.

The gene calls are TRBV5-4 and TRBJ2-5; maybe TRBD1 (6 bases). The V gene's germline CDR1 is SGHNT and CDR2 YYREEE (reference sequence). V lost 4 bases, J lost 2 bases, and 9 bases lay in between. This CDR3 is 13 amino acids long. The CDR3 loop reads CASSIRGQETQYF. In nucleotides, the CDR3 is TGTGCCAGCAGCATAAGGGGGCAAGAGACCCAGTACTTC.